The present TCR beta chain was sequenced within a study of T cells expressing NK-cell markers. CDR3 length: 12 residues. From germline, CDR1 is MNHNS and CDR2 SASEGT. No DNA is given; TCRdb re-called the 5' RACE reads and lists each CDR3 protein once. Its listing shows about 110,000 distinct CDR3 sequences. The receptor's source is a woman aged 18 to 75 in good health. Sequencing was done on a sample of blood T cells: a sorted CD56 or NKG2C T cell subset, CD4+ or CD8+ T cells, or bulk PBMC T cells (not recorded which). The gene calls are TRBV6-1 and TRBJ1-1; TCRdb outputs TRBD1, but without DNA this stays unchecked. CDR3 sequence: CASSEDRDEAFF.